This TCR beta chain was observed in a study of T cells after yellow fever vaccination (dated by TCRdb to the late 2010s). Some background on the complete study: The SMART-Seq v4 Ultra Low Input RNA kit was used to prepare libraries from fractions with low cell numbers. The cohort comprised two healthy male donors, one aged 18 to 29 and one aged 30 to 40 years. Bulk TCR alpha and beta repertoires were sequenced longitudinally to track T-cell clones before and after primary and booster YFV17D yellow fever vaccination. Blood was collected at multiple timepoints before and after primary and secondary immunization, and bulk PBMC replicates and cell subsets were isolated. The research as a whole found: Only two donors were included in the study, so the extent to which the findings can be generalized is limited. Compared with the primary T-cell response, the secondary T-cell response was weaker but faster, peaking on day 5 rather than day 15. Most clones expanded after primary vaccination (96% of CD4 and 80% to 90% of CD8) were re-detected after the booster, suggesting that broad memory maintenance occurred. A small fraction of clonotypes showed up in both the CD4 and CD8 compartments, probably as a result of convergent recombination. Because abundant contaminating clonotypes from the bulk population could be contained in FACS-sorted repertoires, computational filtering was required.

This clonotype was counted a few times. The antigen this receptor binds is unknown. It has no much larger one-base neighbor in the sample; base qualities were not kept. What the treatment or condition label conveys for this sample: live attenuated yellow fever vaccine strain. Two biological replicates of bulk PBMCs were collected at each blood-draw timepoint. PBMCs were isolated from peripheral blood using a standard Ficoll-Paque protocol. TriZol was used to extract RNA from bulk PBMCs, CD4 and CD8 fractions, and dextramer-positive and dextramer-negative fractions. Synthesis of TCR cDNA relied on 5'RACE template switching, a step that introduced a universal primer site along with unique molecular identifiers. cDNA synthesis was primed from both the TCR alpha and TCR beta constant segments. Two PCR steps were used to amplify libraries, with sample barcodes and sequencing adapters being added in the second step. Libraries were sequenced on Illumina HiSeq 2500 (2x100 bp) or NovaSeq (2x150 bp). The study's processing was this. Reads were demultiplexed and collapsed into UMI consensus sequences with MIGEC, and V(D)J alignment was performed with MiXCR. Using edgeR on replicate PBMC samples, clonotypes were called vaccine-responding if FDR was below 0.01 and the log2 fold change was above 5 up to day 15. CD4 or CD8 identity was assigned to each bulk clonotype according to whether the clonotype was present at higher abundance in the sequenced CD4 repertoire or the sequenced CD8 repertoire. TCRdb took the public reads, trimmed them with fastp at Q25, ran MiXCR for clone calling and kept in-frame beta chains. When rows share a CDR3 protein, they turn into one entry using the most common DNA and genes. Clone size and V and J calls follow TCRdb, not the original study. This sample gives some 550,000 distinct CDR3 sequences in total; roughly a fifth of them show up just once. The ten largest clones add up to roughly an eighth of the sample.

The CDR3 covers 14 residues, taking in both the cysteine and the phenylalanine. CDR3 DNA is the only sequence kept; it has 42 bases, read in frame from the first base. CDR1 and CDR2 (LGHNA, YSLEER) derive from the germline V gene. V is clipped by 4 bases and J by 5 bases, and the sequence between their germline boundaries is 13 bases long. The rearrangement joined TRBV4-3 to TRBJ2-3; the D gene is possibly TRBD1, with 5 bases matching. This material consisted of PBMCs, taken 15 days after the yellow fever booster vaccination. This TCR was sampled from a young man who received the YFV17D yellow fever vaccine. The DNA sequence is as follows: TGCGCCAGCAGCCGCGGACAAGGCTTAGATACGCAGTATTTT. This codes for CASSRGQGLDTQYF.